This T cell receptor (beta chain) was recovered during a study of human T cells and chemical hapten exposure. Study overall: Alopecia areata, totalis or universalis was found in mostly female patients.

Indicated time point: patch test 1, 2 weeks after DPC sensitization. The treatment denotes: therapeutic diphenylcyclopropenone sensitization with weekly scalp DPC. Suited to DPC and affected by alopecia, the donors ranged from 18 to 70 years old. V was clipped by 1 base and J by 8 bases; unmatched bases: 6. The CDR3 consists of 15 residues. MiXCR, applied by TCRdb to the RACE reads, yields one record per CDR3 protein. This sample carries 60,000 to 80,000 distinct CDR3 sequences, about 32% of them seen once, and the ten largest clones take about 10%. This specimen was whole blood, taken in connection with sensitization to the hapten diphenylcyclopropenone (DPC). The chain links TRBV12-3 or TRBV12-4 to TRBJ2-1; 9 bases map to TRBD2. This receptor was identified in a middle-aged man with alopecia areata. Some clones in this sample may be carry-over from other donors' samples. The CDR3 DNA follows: TGTGCCAGCAGTTTAGACCGGACTAGCGTCGATGAGCAGTTCTTC. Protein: CASSLDRTSVDEQFF.